The 11 T cell receptor beta chains below were found in one sample sequenced in a study of T cells in Graves' hyperthyroidism and ophthalmopathy. Template material for amplifying TCR beta CDR3 regions consisted of RNA transcripts. In the first-round RT-PCR of the TCR CDR3, the HTBI primer set was used. TCRdb re-called the multiplex PCR reads through MiXCR, storing one row per CDR3 protein. Among under 350,000 distinct CDR3 sequences listed, 25% to 30% were seen once. Sequenced input: blood. The receptors come from a man in his forties or fifties with Graves' hyperthyroidism that later progressed to Graves' ophthalmopathy.

This clonotype was counted a few times. This sequence joins TRBV11-2 and TRBJ1-2; D unclear. The CDR3 is 13 amino acids. Trimming removed 8 bases from V and 2 bases from J, with 12 bases in between. In germline, CDR1 is SGHAT, CDR2 FQNNGV. The chain's CDR3 is CASGPERNYGYTF. The CDR3 region has the DNA TGTGCCAGCGGCCCCGAGAGGAACTATGGCTACACCTTC.

The chain has TRBV6-5 and TRBJ2-7; tentatively, D is TRBD1 (6 bases). This CDR3 comprises 13 residues. V was shortened by 2 bases and J by 6 bases, with 11 bases between the two germline ends. The germline V gene encodes CDR1 MNHEY and CDR2 SVGAGI. The CDR3 region has the DNA TGTGCCAGCAGTTACAGGACAGAAGGCGAGCAGTACTTC. It is translated as CASSYRTEGEQYF.

The chain joins TRBV5-1 to TRBJ1-1; weak D call: TRBD1 (6 bases). V lost 4 bases to trimming and J lost 0 bases, with 13 bases between them. This CDR3 has 15 residues. The V gene's germline CDR1 is SGHRS and CDR2 YFSETQ. The CDR3 nucleotides are TGCGCCAGCAGCCAAGGACAGCTTATGAACACTGAAGCTTTCTTT. Protein sequence: CASSQGQLMNTEAFF.

This clonotype was seen at least ten times. The chain uses TRBV29-1 and TRBJ1-6; 9 bases fit TRBD1. V gave up 7 bases and J gave up 5 bases; unmatched junction bases: 3. The CDR3 extends over 13 amino acids. The germline V gene encodes CDR1 SQVTM and CDR2 ANQGSEA. The CDR3 spells CSARTGDNSPLHF. In nucleotides, the CDR3 is TGCAGCGCTCGGACAGGGGATAATTCACCCCTCCACTTT. The whole variable domain, filled in from reference TRBV29-1 and TRBJ1-6, reads SAVISQKPSRDICQRGTSLTIQCQVDSQVTMMFWYRQQPGQSLTLIATANQGSEATYESGFVIDKFPISRPNLTFSTLTVSNMSPEDSSIYLCSARTGDNSPLHFGNGTRLTVT.

In its sample, this clonotype was seen many times. This rearrangement joins TRBV3-1 to TRBJ1-2, with TRBD1 matching over 7 bases. V gave up 1 base and J gave up 4 bases; unmatched junction bases: 3. The CDR3 runs 14 residues. The germline CDR1 and CDR2 sequences are LGHDT and YNNKEL (reference sequence). CDR3 in amino acids: CASSQGTGGYGYTF. Written as DNA, the CDR3 is TGTGCCAGCAGCCAAGGGACAGGAGGCTATGGCTACACCTTC.

CDR3: CASSYVGTGVETQYF. In DNA, the CDR3 is TGTGCCAGCAGCTACGTGGGGACAGGGGTTGAGACCCAGTACTTC. The rearrangement joins TRBV7-2 to TRBJ2-5, with TRBD1 matching 10 bases. V was pared by 4 bases and J by 5 bases, with 7 bases of the junction left unmatched. This CDR3 contains 15 residues. In germline, CDR1 is SGHTA, CDR2 FQGNSA.

The chain couples TRBV6-2 or TRBV6-3 to TRBJ1-1; D uncertain. This CDR3 is 19 amino acids long. V dropped 5 bases and J dropped 0 bases, with 25 bases sitting between them. Germline loops: CDR1 MNHEY, CDR2 SVGEGT. CDR3 protein: CASSPSDRPLSRMNTEAFF. The DNA of the CDR3 is TGTGCCAGCAGTCCCTCCGACCGACCCCTCTCGCGGATGAACACTGAAGCTTTCTTT.

This chain joins TRBV6-2 or TRBV6-3 and TRBJ2-2; D unresolved. From germline, CDR1 is MNHEY and CDR2 SVGEGT. V lost 2 bases and J lost 3, with 13 bases in between. This CDR3 region has 16 residues. CDR3 protein: CASSYRKEWHTGELFF. CDR3 in DNA: TGTGCCAGCAGTTACCGCAAGGAGTGGCACACCGGGGAGCTGTTTTTT.

This clonotype was found many times. The chain joins TRBV11-3 to TRBJ1-1; D remains ambiguous. The CDR3 is 13 residues long. Per the germline V gene, CDR1 is SGHNT and CDR2 is YENEEA. V was trimmed by 2 bases and J by 2 bases, leaving 6 bases between them. The CDR3 nucleotides are TGTGCCAGCAGCTTAATGCAAAACACTGAAGCTTTCTTT. Protein: CASSLMQNTEAFF.

The J gene is TRBJ1-1, the V gene TRBV20-1; no definite D call. The CDR3 is 13 amino acids. CDR1 and CDR2 (germline): DFQATT, SNEGSKA (reference sequence). Trimming pared 0 bases from V and 1 base from J, leaving 6 bases between. CDR3 residues: CSAREKGNTEAFF. The CDR3 nucleotides read TGCAGTGCTAGAGAGAAAGGGAACACTGAAGCTTTCTTT.

This clonotype was seen repeatedly, ten times or more. The chain employs TRBV30 and TRBJ2-7; D is undetermined. Trimming removed 0 bases at V and 2 bases at J, with 11 bases between. The CDR3 spans 14 residues. From germline, CDR1 is GTSNPN and CDR2 SVGIG (reference sequence). Written as DNA, the CDR3 is TGTGCCTGGAGTGTAGACGGCCTGGCCTACGAGCAGTACTTC. Protein sequence: CAWSVDGLAYEQYF.